A single sample is the source of the 21 T cell receptor beta chains below, sequenced in a study of OX40 agonist ivuxolimab in advanced cancers. Clones were read by immunoSEQ multiplex PCR, and TCRdb kept only the in-frame ones, dropping some. The sample records some 86,000 clones, more than 70% being singletons. This specimen consisted of CD4+ or CD8+ T cells sorted from blood, obtained in a trial of the OX40 agonist ivuxolimab. The receptors here all came from an adult with an advanced solid tumor such as melanoma, head and neck, liver or kidney cancer.

V usage is TRBV7-9 and J usage is TRBJ2-5; 10 positions match TRBD2. Germline lookup yields CDR1 SEHNR and CDR2 FQNEAQ (reference sequence). V shed 5 bases, J shed 5 bases, and the junction held 8 bases outside the gene matches. CDR3 size: 15 residues. The CDR3 DNA sequence: TGTGCCAGCAGCCTTAGCGGGAGGAGGGAGGAGACCCAGTACTTC. It yields the protein CASSLSGRREETQYF.

The chain carries TRBV7-6 and TRBJ2-4; TRBD1 agrees at 8 bases. After removal of 3 bases from V and 5 bases from J, the junction contained 9 bases not matched to a gene. Germline V gene lookup returns CDR1 SGHVS and CDR2 FNYEAQ. CDR3 length equals 16 residues. CDR3 protein: CASSFTTGDGENIQYF. CDR3 DNA sequence: TGTGCCAGCAGCTTTACGACAGGGGACGGCGAAAACATTCAGTACTTC.

The chain carries TRBV6-6 and TRBJ2-7; a weak D match, TRBD1 (5 bases). The CDR3 is 14 residues long. V lost 5 bases, J lost 5 bases, and 16 bases lay in between. Germline V gene lookup returns CDR1 MNHNY and CDR2 SVGAGI (reference sequence). The CDR3 nucleotides are TGTGCCAGCAGTGGTCGGAACAGGCTAAACGAGCAGTACTTC. It is translated as CASSGRNRLNEQYF.

The chain couples TRBV13 to TRBJ1-1; a weak D match, TRBD1 (5 bases). CDR1 is PRHDT, CDR2 FYEKMQ, per germline (reference sequence). Trimming took 4 bases from V and 7 from J, leaving 19 bases between them. The CDR3 runs to 15 residues. The CDR3 reads CASSSFRDPWGEAFF. The DNA for the CDR3 is TGTGCCAGCAGCTCATTTCGGGACCCTTGGGGTGAAGCTTTCTTT.

The chain recombines TRBV7-2 with TRBJ2-1, with D perhaps matching TRBD1 (5 bases). CDR1 and CDR2 (germline): SGHTA, FQGNSA. This CDR3 spans 12 amino acids. V gave up 2 bases and J gave up 6 bases, with 5 bases separating them. This CDR3 reads CASSLRGNEQFF. CDR3 sequence (DNA): TGTGCCAGCAGCTTAAGGGGCAATGAGCAGTTCTTC.

The chain couples TRBV5-1 to TRBJ2-2; D remains unclear. Per the germline V gene, CDR1 is SGHRS and CDR2 is YFSETQ. This CDR3 is 14 amino acids long. With 4 bases removed from V and 3 bases from J, the gap between germline ends came to 10 bases. The CDR3 spells CASSRMSDTGELFF. In DNA, the CDR3 is TGCGCCAGCAGCCGGATGTCGGACACCGGGGAGCTGTTTTTT.

This sequence joins TRBV10-3 and TRBJ1-3; no clear D. The V end was cut by 10 bases, the J end by 4 bases, with 17 bases between. The CDR3 runs 14 residues. Looked up from germline, CDR1 is ENHRY and CDR2 is SYGVKD. CDR3 in DNA: TGTGCCACATCAGCTAGTACGATGGGAAACACCATATATTTT. Its protein is CATSASTMGNTIYF.

The rearrangement joins TRBV5-4 to TRBJ2-7; D could derive from TRBD1 or TRBD2 (5 bases each). V lost 2 bases and J 3 bases, leaving 15 bases between the germline ends. Germline CDR1 SGHNT, CDR2 YYREEE (reference sequence). The CDR3 is 15 amino acids. The CDR3 DNA is TGTGCCAGCAGCTTTCCCGGGACGGGGAACTACGAGCAGTACTTC. Its translation: CASSFPGTGNYEQYF. Full variable domain (rest looked up from reference TRBV5-4 and TRBJ2-7): ETGVTQSPTHLIKTRGQQVTLRCSSQSGHNTVSWYQQALGQGPQFIFQYYREEENGRGNFPPRFSGLQFPNYSSELNVNALELDDSALYLCASSFPGTGNYEQYFGPGTRLTVT.

The V and J genes are TRBV6-6 and TRBJ1-1, with 7 bases aligning to TRBD1. The CDR3 extends over 14 amino acids. After removal of 4 bases from V and 3 bases from J, the junction contained 5 bases not matched to a gene. Germline CDR1 reads MNHNY; CDR2 reads SVGAGI (reference sequence). The DNA for the CDR3 is TGTGCCAGCAGTTTCGGACAGGAGTACACTGAAGCTTTCTTT. Protein product: CASSFGQEYTEAFF.

The rearrangement links TRBV7-2 to TRBJ1-5, with 7 bases that match TRBD1. Germline loops: CDR1 SGHTA, CDR2 FQGNSA. The CDR3 sequence is 16 residues long. V shed 1 base and J 2 bases; nucleotides not matched to a gene: 5. CDR3 nucleotide sequence: TGTGCCAGCAGCTTAGTAACAGGGGTGGGCAATCAGCCCCAGCATTTT. As protein: CASSLVTGVGNQPQHF.

V gene TRBV18 combines with J gene TRBJ1-5, with D maybe TRBD1 (6 bases). Between the trimmed V and J ends, which lost 6 bases and 8 bases, there was a span of 14 bases. This CDR3 contains 13 residues. Germline V gene lookup returns CDR1 KGHSH and CDR2 LQKENI. The CDR3 sequence is CASSPGEQEPQHF. CDR3 nucleotides: TGTGCCAGCTCCCCAGGGGAGCAGGAGCCCCAGCATTTT.

This clone was recorded only once. The rearrangement links TRBV27 to TRBJ2-7, with TRBD2 matching 9 bases. Trimming cost V 2 bases and J 4 bases; bases outside gene matches: 9. CDR1 is MNHEY, CDR2 SMNVEV, per germline (reference sequence). The CDR3 is 16 residues long. The CDR3 DNA follows: TGTGCCAGCAGTTTAACTTTCCTAGCGGGAATGTACGAGCAGTACTTC. Translation gives CASSLTFLAGMYEQYF.

This clone has more than one count but fewer than ten. For the CDR3, the DNA is TGTGCCAGCACCCCGAGAGGGGAAGGCTATGGCTACACCTTC. Protein sequence: CASTPRGEGYGYTF. The V and J genes are TRBV7-8 and TRBJ1-2, with D perhaps matching TRBD1 (5 bases). Germline CDR1 and CDR2: SGHVS and FQNEAQ. The CDR3 covers 14 residues. V lost 7 bases and J lost 4, with 16 bases in between.

The J gene is TRBJ2-1, the V gene TRBV11-3, with 10 bases aligning to TRBD2. The germline V gene has CDR1 SGHNT and CDR2 YENEEA. The CDR3 runs 15 residues. Trimming at V came to 5 bases and at J to 7 bases, leaving 8 bases not matched to a gene. The CDR3 sequence: CASSPASGRHNEQFF. The CDR3 bases are TGTGCCAGCAGCCCAGCTAGCGGGAGACATAATGAGCAGTTCTTC.

The CDR3 region has the DNA TGCGCCAGCAGCGCCACCGGGACTAGCGGGGGGGATAATGAGCAGTTCTTC. Protein: CASSATGTSGGDNEQFF. V and J are TRBV5-1 and TRBJ2-1; 16 nucleotides align to TRBD2. J gave up 7 bases and V 4 bases, and 8 bases lay outside the gene matches. The CDR3 contains 17 residues. Germline values: CDR1 SGHRS, CDR2 YFSETQ.

The chain couples TRBV2 to TRBJ1-5; 8 bases are a match to TRBD1. J was trimmed by 5 bases and V by 4 bases; bases with no gene match: 4. CDR1 SNHLY and CDR2 FYNNEI come from the germline V gene. The CDR3 is 14 residues long. As DNA, the CDR3 is TGTGCCAGCAGTGGGCAGGGGGCAGATCAGCCCCAGCATTTT. The encoded protein is CASSGQGADQPQHF.

The chain joins TRBV7-3 to TRBJ1-1; no definite D call. CDR3 length equals 13 residues. Between the trimmed V and J ends, which lost 5 bases and 0 bases, there was a span of 7 bases. Germline-derived CDR1 and CDR2 are SGHTA and FQGTGA. The CDR3 protein is CASSASVNTEAFF. CDR3 bases: TGTGCCAGCAGCGCATCGGTGAACACTGAAGCTTTCTTT.

This chain connects TRBV25-1 to TRBJ1-1, with unresolved D. The germline CDR1 and CDR2 sequences are MGHDK and SYGVNS. V was shortened by 3 bases and J by 4 bases, with 12 bases between the two germline ends. This CDR3 contains 14 residues. CDR3 region: CASSDTSRATEAFF. CDR3 bases: TGTGCCAGCAGTGACACATCCCGGGCCACTGAAGCTTTCTTT.

J is TRBJ2-7 and V is TRBV30, with D possibly being TRBD1 or TRBD2 (5 bases each). The CDR3 extends over 14 amino acids. V lost 4 bases to trimming and J lost 3 bases, with 16 bases between them. CDR1 and CDR2 (germline): GTSNPN, SVGIG (reference sequence). Written as DNA, the CDR3 is TGTGCCTGGACCCCCAAGAGGGGATACTACGAGCAGTACTTC. It specifies CAWTPKRGYYEQYF.

The CDR3 region has the DNA TGTGCCACCAGCAGAGATCACGGGGAGCTGTTTTTT. This sequence encodes CATSRDHGELFF. This chain links TRBV15 with TRBJ2-2; unclear D gene. The CDR3 is 12 residues long. V shed 0 bases and J shed 7 bases, with 3 bases lying between them. Germline-derived CDR1 and CDR2 are LNHNV and YYDKDF (reference sequence). The full variable domain, rest sourced from reference TRBV15 and TRBJ2-2, is DAMVIQNPRYQVTQFGKPVTLSCSQTLNHNVMYWYQQKSSQAPKLLFHYYDKDFNNEADTPDNFQSRRPNTSFCFLDIRSPGLGDTAMYLCATSRDHGELFFGEGSRLTVL.

The chain combines TRBV5-1 with TRBJ1-3; D unclear. V gave up 0 bases and J gave up 0 bases, with 7 bases separating them. The CDR3 is 15 residues long. The germline gives CDR1 SGHRS, CDR2 YFSETQ. The CDR3 loop is CASSLERLSGNTIYF. DNA for the CDR3: TGCGCCAGCAGCTTGGAGAGGCTCTCTGGAAACACCATATATTTT.